Below, 30 T cell receptor beta chains from the same sample are listed, as sequenced in a study of cytomegalovirus exposure and HLA in healthy donors. PCR used 60 Vbeta primers and 13 Jbeta primers. The table came from immunoSEQ multiplex PCR; TCRdb's copy has only in-frame clones and leaves some out. The sample lists about 190,000 clones; 81% were seen once. Input material: PBMCs. These receptors were obtained from a man aged 35 to 55 in good health and CMV-seropositive.

The DNA of the CDR3 is TGTGCCAGCAGCTTGGGGACCGGGACACCGCGGGAGACCCAGTACTTC. As protein: CASSLGTGTPRETQYF. J is TRBJ2-5 and V is TRBV11-3; D is perhaps TRBD1 (6 bases). Germline loops: CDR1 SGHNT, CDR2 YENEEA. This CDR3 contains 16 residues. The ends were cut back, 3 bases at V and 5 bases at J, with 19 bases in the middle.

CDR3 DNA sequence: TGTGCCAGCAGCCAAAGCGGTTCTTGGAATGAGCAGTTCTTC. Protein product: CASSQSGSWNEQFF. The rearrangement links TRBV4-2 to TRBJ2-1; D might be TRBD2 (5 bases). The CDR3 sequence is 14 residues long. Trimming left V 2 bases short and J 7 bases short, with 12 bases between. CDR1 is LGHNA, CDR2 YNFKEQ, per germline.

V gene TRBV7-9 combines with J gene TRBJ2-5, with 8 bases matching TRBD1. The CDR3 runs to 16 residues. Per germline, CDR1 SEHNR and CDR2 FQNEAQ (reference sequence). The J segment lost 5 bases and the V segment lost 2 bases, leaving 10 bases of the junction unmatched. The CDR3 coding sequence is TGTGCCAGCAGCTTAAGGACAGGGAGCTTTAGGGAGACCCAGTACTTC. Protein sequence: CASSLRTGSFRETQYF.

The rearrangement links TRBV19 to TRBJ2-7, with D perhaps TRBD1 (6 bases). The CDR3 is 14 amino acids. CDR1 and CDR2 from the germline V gene are LNHDA and SQIVND (reference sequence). V gave up 6 bases and J gave up 3 bases, with 15 bases separating them. In DNA form, the CDR3 reads TGTGCCAGTAGCCCGCTCGAAGGGGGCTACGAGCAGTACTTC. This translates into CASSPLEGGYEQYF.

The chain combines TRBV7-9 with TRBJ2-3; 14 nucleotides match TRBD2. Per the germline V gene, CDR1 is SEHNR and CDR2 is FQNEAQ (reference sequence). V lost 5 bases to trimming and J lost 0 bases; unmatched junction nucleotides: 10. This CDR3 has 19 amino acids. The CDR3 reads CASSETTGTSGGSTDTQYF. In DNA, the CDR3 is TGTGCCAGCAGCGAAACGACCGGGACTAGCGGGGGAAGCACAGATACGCAGTATTTT.

The chain uses TRBV5-3 and TRBJ2-6; 12 bases agree with TRBD2. TRBV5-3 is an open reading frame, and its role is uncertain. The CDR3 runs to 19 residues. V shed 0 bases, J shed 0 bases, and the junction held 4 bases outside the gene matches. The CDR3 nucleotides are TGTGCCAGAAGCTTGGTGGCTAGCGGGGGGGACTCTGGGGCCAACGTCCTGACTTTC. Translation gives CARSLVASGGDSGANVLTF.

This chain uses TRBV28 with TRBJ1-1; D may be TRBD1 (6 bases). The CDR3 consists of 14 residues. Germline-derived CDR1 and CDR2 are MDHEN and SYDVKM. V lost 4 bases and J 1 base, leaving 10 bases between the germline ends. The CDR3 DNA sequence: TGTGCCAGCAGTTGGGCGACAGGGAACACTGAAGCTTTCTTT. Translation: CASSWATGNTEAFF.

The rearrangement joins TRBV6-5 to TRBJ1-1, with D possibly TRBD1 on 6 matching bases. The CDR3 loop spans 14 amino acids. Germline CDR1 and CDR2: MNHEY and SVGAGI. V was clipped by 4 bases and J by 6 bases, with 15 bases between them. The CDR3 coding sequence is TGTGCCAGCAGTTCCCTACAGGGTGGGCCTGAAGCTTTCTTT. Protein sequence: CASSSLQGGPEAFF.

V gene TRBV5-1 combines with J gene TRBJ2-5; 9 bases map to TRBD2. Germline CDR1 SGHRS, CDR2 YFSETQ. This CDR3 is built from 13 residues. The V segment lost 7 bases and the J segment 6 bases; nucleotides outside the gene matches: 7. The CDR3 here is CASRGSGSQTQYF. CDR3 sequence (DNA): TGCGCCAGCCGGGGTAGCGGGAGTCAGACCCAGTACTTC.

The chain couples TRBV11-2 to TRBJ1-2; no firm D call. The CDR3 has 13 residues. Trimming cost V 1 base and J 8 bases, with 11 bases left between them. Germline V gives CDR1 SGHAT, CDR2 FQNNGV. The CDR3 sequence is CASSLGTTGGYTF. The CDR3 coding sequence is TGTGCCAGCAGCTTAGGGACCACGGGAGGCTACACCTTC.

This sequence joins TRBV7-8 and TRBJ2-4, with 7 bases aligning to TRBD1. Germline assignment: CDR1 SGHVS and CDR2 FQNEAQ. V gave up 2 bases and J gave up 1 base; unmatched junction bases: 8. This CDR3 has 17 amino acids. The CDR3 loop reads CASSLRQTGLAKNIQYF. The CDR3 DNA follows: TGTGCCAGCAGCTTAAGGCAGACAGGGCTGGCCAAAAACATTCAGTACTTC.

This chain uses TRBV5-1 with TRBJ2-5, with TRBD1 identical over 7 bases. Germline V CDR1 and CDR2: SGHRS, YFSETQ. The CDR3 is 13 amino acids. Germline trimming cut 4 bases from V and 2 bases from J; bases unmatched to any gene: 2. Written as DNA, the CDR3 is TGCGCCAGCAGCCGGGGACAGCAAGAGACCCAGTACTTC. Protein sequence: CASSRGQQETQYF.

The CDR3 coding sequence is TGTGCCAGCAGCCTGACTTCTTACGAGCAGTACTTC. As protein: CASSLTSYEQYF. This chain uses TRBV28 with TRBJ2-7; D remains ambiguous. The germline gives CDR1 MDHEN, CDR2 SYDVKM. This CDR3 has 12 residues. V lost 6 bases to trimming and J lost 4 bases, with 10 bases between them.

The chain links TRBV6-1 to TRBJ1-3; D is undetermined. The CDR3 extends over 16 amino acids. In germline, CDR1 is MNHNS, CDR2 SASEGT. With 3 bases removed from V and 0 bases from J, the gap between germline ends came to 12 bases. The CDR3 sequence: CASSDVGLGSGNTIYF. The CDR3 nucleotides read TGTGCCAGCAGTGACGTGGGTCTAGGCTCTGGAAACACCATATATTTT.

The chain has TRBV27 and TRBJ2-7; TRBD2 agrees at 14 bases. In germline, CDR1 is MNHEY, CDR2 SMNVEV (reference sequence). There are 16 residues in the CDR3. Trimming removed 2 bases from V and 4 bases from J; junction bases left unmatched: 4. CDR3 bases: TGTGCCAGCAGTTTAGGGGGACTAGCGGGAGAATACGAGCAGTACTTC. Residues: CASSLGGLAGEYEQYF.

The chain uses TRBV6-6 and TRBJ2-5; 7 bases match TRBD1. With V trimmed by 4 bases and J by 4 bases, 3 bases remained unmatched. CDR1 is MNHNY and CDR2 is SVGAGI in the germline V gene (reference sequence). The CDR3 has 13 residues. DNA of the CDR3: TGTGCCAGCAGTTCCGGGACAGCAGAGACCCAGTACTTC. Translation gives CASSSGTAETQYF.

The chain joins TRBV14 to TRBJ1-2; D might be TRBD1 (6 bases). V lost 5 bases to trimming and J lost 8 bases, with 15 bases between them. The CDR3 covers 13 residues. Germline CDR1 is SGHDN and CDR2 is FVKESK. CDR3 in amino acids: CASSFGDTQGYTF. The CDR3 DNA reads as TGTGCCAGCAGCTTCGGGGACACCCAGGGCTACACCTTC.

V gene TRBV5-1 combines with J gene TRBJ2-3; 8 bases fit TRBD2. V was pared by 4 bases and J by 2 bases, with 3 bases of the junction left unmatched. This CDR3 has 14 amino acids. Germline V gene sequence: CDR1 SGHRS, CDR2 YFSETQ. The CDR3 DNA sequence: TGCGCCAGCAGCCCTAGCGGGCACACAGATACGCAGTATTTT. Its translation is CASSPSGHTDTQYF.

This chain uses TRBV27 with TRBJ1-5; no reliable D call. CDR3 length: 13 amino acids. CDR1 is MNHEY, CDR2 SMNVEV, per germline (reference sequence). V lost 3 bases to trimming and J lost 4 bases, with 7 bases between them. CDR3 nucleotides: TGTGCCAGCAGTTTTGAGGAAAATCAGCCCCAGCATTTT. It translates to CASSFEENQPQHF.

This chain links TRBV6-6 with TRBJ2-5, with TRBD1 matching 8 bases. The CDR3 is 12 amino acids. Germline V gives CDR1 MNHNY, CDR2 SVGAGI (reference sequence). V gave up 6 bases and J gave up 7 bases; unmatched junction bases: 4. CDR3 sequence (DNA): TGTGCCAGCAGCGGACAGGGAGGGACCCAGTACTTC. Protein: CASSGQGGTQYF.

V is TRBV11-2 and J is TRBJ2-1, with D maybe TRBD1 (6 bases). The CDR3 is 16 amino acids. Trimming removed 2 bases at V and 2 bases at J, with 13 bases between. The germline CDR1 and CDR2 sequences are SGHAT and FQNNGV. CDR3 sequence: CASSLRGRQAYNEQFF. The CDR3 bases are TGTGCCAGCAGCTTAAGGGGAAGACAGGCCTACAATGAGCAGTTCTTC.

This rearrangement joins TRBV11-2 to TRBJ2-7, with D possibly being TRBD1 (6 bases). CDR1 is SGHAT and CDR2 is FQNNGV in the germline V gene. The CDR3 has 14 residues. Trimming took off 2 bases at V and 6 bases at J, with 14 bases between the two ends. The CDR3, as DNA: TGTGCCAGCAGCTTACCTCTCCAGGGGCCCGAGCAGTACTTC. Amino acid sequence: CASSLPLQGPEQYF.

The V gene is TRBV28, the J gene TRBJ2-7; 8 bases are a match to TRBD1. The length of the CDR3 is 13 residues. Germline V gives CDR1 MDHEN, CDR2 SYDVKM. The V gene end was trimmed by 5 bases and the J gene end by 7 bases; junction bases not matched to a gene: 7. The CDR3 DNA is TGTGCCAGCAGTCTAACCAACAGGGGGGAGCAGTACTTC. This encodes CASSLTNRGEQYF.

This chain links TRBV14 with TRBJ2-7; the D is unclear. V lost 1 base and J 2 bases, leaving 3 bases between the germline ends. The CDR3 contains 12 residues. CDR1 SGHDN and CDR2 FVKESK come from the germline V gene. The CDR3 region has the DNA TGTGCCAGCAGCCAAGTAACCTACGAGCAGTACTTC. Protein: CASSQVTYEQYF.

The chain recombines TRBV7-8 with TRBJ2-3; D uncertain. This CDR3 contains 15 residues. Germline CDR1 and CDR2: SGHVS and FQNEAQ. The V and J ends lost 4 bases and 2 bases respectively, with 13 bases between them. The CDR3 sequence: CASSWMGPNTDTQYF. DNA of the CDR3: TGTGCCAGCAGCTGGATGGGCCCAAACACAGATACGCAGTATTTT.

This sequence joins TRBV15 and TRBJ2-1; TRBD2 matches 10 bases. Per the germline V gene, CDR1 is LNHNV and CDR2 is YYDKDF (reference sequence). CDR3 length equals 19 residues. The trim removed 0 bases at V and 0 bases at J, leaving 8 bases unmatched. CDR3 sequence: CATSRDGGSGRASYNEQFF. CDR3 DNA: TGTGCCACCAGCAGAGATGGAGGGAGCGGGAGGGCCTCCTACAATGAGCAGTTCTTC.

This chain joins TRBV11-1 and TRBJ2-5; TRBD1 aligns across 10 bases. V lost 2 bases to trimming and J lost 4 bases; unmatched junction nucleotides: 13. CDR1 is SGHAT and CDR2 is FQDESV in the germline V gene (reference sequence). The CDR3 is 18 residues long. The CDR3 protein is CASSLRPPGTGVTETQYF. CDR3 nucleotides: TGTGCCAGCAGCTTACGACCGCCCGGGACAGGGGTAACAGAGACCCAGTACTTC.

The genes are TRBV4-3 and TRBJ2-7; possibly TRBD2 for D (5 bases). Germline CDR1 is LGHNA and CDR2 is YSLEER. CDR3 length: 17 residues. V was clipped by 1 base and J by 1 base, with 17 bases between them. CDR3 in amino acids: CASSQANGIGLSYEQYF. CDR3 DNA: TGCGCCAGCAGCCAAGCCAACGGGATAGGTTTGTCCTACGAGCAGTACTTC.

This clone was detected only a few times. The chain couples TRBV6-5 to TRBJ1-6, with a weak D call TRBD1 (6 bases). This CDR3 spans 15 amino acids. From germline, CDR1 is MNHEY and CDR2 SVGAGI. Trimming stripped 4 bases from V and 7 bases from J, with 14 bases between. CDR3 protein: CASSSQGLPNSPLHF. CDR3 coding DNA: TGTGCCAGCAGTTCACAGGGTTTACCGAATTCACCCCTCCACTTT.

This sequence joins TRBV7-2 and TRBJ2-1; D perhaps matches TRBD2 (5 bases). Germline lookup yields CDR1 SGHTA and CDR2 FQGNSA. The CDR3 extends over 13 amino acids. V was cut by 9 bases and J by 0 bases, with 9 bases left in between. CDR3 sequence reads: CASGSGSYNEQFF. Here the CDR3 DNA reads TGTGCCAGTGGGAGTGGCTCCTACAATGAGCAGTTCTTC.